This is a list of T cell receptor beta chains from one sample in a study of blood T cell repertoires in COVID-19. The data were produced by immunoSEQ multiplex PCR, yet TCRdb's version contains in-frame clones alone and is incomplete. Of roughly 63,000 clones listed, approximately 78% are singletons. The sequenced sample consisted of peripheral blood. These receptors originate from a man of 80 years or more with acute or convalescent COVID-19. CDR3s leave out the opening cysteine and the closing phenylalanine or tryptophan. The order of the fields is V gene, J gene, CDR3 protein.

V gene: TRBV30
J gene: TRBJ2-3
CDR3 protein: AWSPVAGTDTQY

V gene: TRBV27
J gene: TRBJ2-3
CDR3 protein: ASSFGRGDTQY

V gene: TRBV24-1
J gene: TRBJ2-3
CDR3 protein: ATSDRGQFTDTQY

V gene: TRBV12-3/TRBV12-4
J gene: TRBJ1-4
CDR3 protein: ASSRDTEKLF

V gene: TRBV5-6
J gene: TRBJ1-2
CDR3 protein: ASSWRQGGTRDGYT

V gene: TRBV19
J gene: TRBJ1-3
CDR3 protein: ATQRAFSGNTIY

V gene: TRBV10-3
J gene: TRBJ2-3
CDR3 protein: AISEPSGTDTQY

V gene: TRBV11-3
J gene: TRBJ1-1
CDR3 protein: ASSLRSRGTEAF

V gene: TRBV14
J gene: TRBJ2-7
CDR3 protein: ASSRTGTPFYEQY

V gene: TRBV6-5
J gene: TRBJ2-3
CDR3 protein: ASSQTGGRGDTQY

V gene: TRBV18
J gene: TRBJ1-1
CDR3 protein: ASSPTGEEAF

V gene: TRBV7-2
J gene: TRBJ2-1
CDR3 protein: ASSLAVSSYNEQF

V gene: TRBV18
J gene: TRBJ2-3
CDR3 protein: ASSPLQGLDTDTQY

V gene: TRBV7-8
J gene: TRBJ1-3
CDR3 protein: ASSSWGPGNTIY

V gene: TRBV7-8
J gene: TRBJ1-1
CDR3 protein: ASSRGDRVNTEAF

V gene: TRBV24-1
J gene: TRBJ2-1
CDR3 protein: ATSQTSGRPDSWEQF

V gene: TRBV30
J gene: TRBJ2-3
CDR3 protein: AWARTGDSTDTQY

V gene: TRBV28
J gene: TRBJ2-3
CDR3 protein: ASSFVAGGPH

V gene: TRBV2
J gene: TRBJ1-4
CDR3 protein: ASGVIEKLF

V gene: TRBV9
J gene: TRBJ1-3
CDR3 protein: ASSATTGNSGNTIY

V gene: TRBV3-1/TRBV3-2
J gene: TRBJ1-2
CDR3 protein: ASSLSSTGANYGYT

V gene: TRBV11-3
J gene: TRBJ2-5
CDR3 protein: ASSLEGTGMETQY

V gene: TRBV4-1
J gene: TRBJ2-5
CDR3 protein: ASSQLAGVETQY

V gene: TRBV7-9
J gene: TRBJ2-2
CDR3 protein: ASSRPKREAHGELF

V gene: TRBV29-1
J gene: TRBJ2-3
CDR3 protein: SVGGGDGTDTQY

V gene: TRBV30
J gene: TRBJ2-3
CDR3 protein: AWGTGVADTQY

V gene: TRBV19
J gene: TRBJ2-2
CDR3 protein: ATSSQVGGSGELF

V gene: TRBV5-1
J gene: TRBJ1-2
CDR3 protein: ASRTGGSGGYT

V gene: TRBV11-2
J gene: TRBJ1-6
CDR3 protein: ASSLRGPDSPLH

V gene: TRBV14
J gene: TRBJ2-7
CDR3 protein: ASSQPQGTNTYEQY

V gene: TRBV5-1
J gene: TRBJ1-1
CDR3 protein: ASSLQGGPGGEAF

V gene: TRBV6-1
J gene: TRBJ1-2
CDR3 protein: ASNQGDEANYGYT

V gene: TRBV27
J gene: TRBJ1-2
CDR3 protein: ASSPSGQKGGGYT

V gene: TRBV5-4
J gene: TRBJ1-1
CDR3 protein: ASSPDRGFSMNTEAF

V gene: TRBV6-5
J gene: TRBJ1-4
CDR3 protein: ASSLGADSEKLF

V gene: TRBV7-6
J gene: TRBJ1-3
CDR3 protein: ASSTGQVGNPGNTIY

V gene: TRBV6-6
J gene: TRBJ2-3
CDR3 protein: ASSYTAQGTQY

V gene: TRBV29-1
J gene: TRBJ2-3
CDR3 protein: SVESVGVASDGRDTQY

V gene: TRBV11-3
J gene: TRBJ2-5
CDR3 protein: ASSLDIGLAGGETQY

V gene: TRBV10-3
J gene: TRBJ1-1
CDR3 protein: AINTDGNTEAF

V gene: TRBV24-1
J gene: TRBJ1-5
CDR3 protein: ATSRTPDQPQH

V gene: TRBV12-3/TRBV12-4
J gene: TRBJ1-1
CDR3 protein: ASSFQGNTEAF

V gene: TRBV3-1/TRBV3-2
J gene: TRBJ2-7
CDR3 protein: ASSPGTSGRYEQY

V gene: TRBV6-2/TRBV6-3
J gene: TRBJ2-1
CDR3 protein: ASSSPRRRSEQF

V gene: TRBV7-8
J gene: TRBJ2-7
CDR3 protein: ASSLGGSGQPVYEQY

V gene: TRBV5-1
J gene: TRBJ2-2
CDR3 protein: ASSVQGVLNTGELF

V gene: TRBV6-1
J gene: TRBJ2-2
CDR3 protein: ASSEQYAGELF

V gene: TRBV2
J gene: TRBJ2-5
CDR3 protein: ASRDSGSRLKTQY

V gene: TRBV10-2
J gene: TRBJ1-1
CDR3 protein: ASSSGEATEAF

V gene: TRBV27
J gene: TRBJ1-6
CDR3 protein: ASRGAGEFSPLH

V gene: TRBV7-9
J gene: TRBJ2-1
CDR3 protein: ASSEGLLNEQF

V gene: TRBV27
J gene: TRBJ1-1
CDR3 protein: ASSSGQAITEAF

V gene: TRBV19
J gene: TRBJ2-7
CDR3 protein: ASSGTSGGAYEQY

V gene: TRBV30
J gene: TRBJ1-1
CDR3 protein: AWRPQGPNTEAF

V gene: TRBV7-8
J gene: TRBJ2-1
CDR3 protein: ASSPGTSGIDEQF

V gene: TRBV30
J gene: TRBJ1-6
CDR3 protein: AWGSGGSPLH

V gene: TRBV12-3/TRBV12-4
J gene: TRBJ2-7
CDR3 protein: ASSPTGFEQY

V gene: TRBV5-1
J gene: TRBJ2-7
CDR3 protein: ASKSGQGSYEQY

V gene: TRBV24-1
J gene: TRBJ2-3
CDR3 protein: ATSDGTGGTTDTQY

V gene: TRBV28
J gene: TRBJ1-4
CDR3 protein: ASRKTGGNEKLF